The clone carrying this TCR beta chain was detected only once. Its target is not known. The sample comes from a study of CD8+ T cells in alopecia areata. Turning to the study itself: Each of the treated patients was given oral tofacitinib, 5 to 10 mg twice daily, for moderate-to-severe alopecia areata. Overall study results and limits: Researchers reported that TCR sharing among patients proved less clear than in mice, possibly HLA-linked. Normal skin's resident alphabeta T cells are also sequenced in scalp samples.

Isolated RNA was reverse transcribed into cDNA used as the sequencing template. TCRdb's table, derived via immunoSEQ multiplex PCR, lists solely in-frame clones and lacks some. The sample carries roughly 200,000 clones, 45% to 65% recorded once. CDR1 and CDR2 (germline): LGHNT, FRNRAP. V lost 6 bases and J lost 2, with 14 bases in between. This CDR3 spans 15 amino acids. Stated treatment: oral pan-JAK inhibitor, 5-10 mg twice daily. PBMCs yielded sorted CD4+ and CD8+ T cells. The specimen was CD4+ T cells sorted from blood, collected at week 4, from a patient treated with tofacitinib. The sequence was collected from a human donor with alopecia areata. This chain links TRBV12-5 with TRBJ1-5; tentatively, D is TRBD1 (6 bases). The DNA of the CDR3 is TGTGCTAGTGGGACAGGTGCAGGAGGCAATCAGCCCCAGCATTTT. This translates into CASGTGAGGNQPQHF.